The subject of this entry is one TCR beta chain. Its antigen is undetermined. The V and J ends lost 6 bases and 1 base respectively, with 12 bases between them. CDR3 length: 14 residues. The germline V gene encodes CDR1 SGHTA and CDR2 FQGNSA. The entry originates in a study of cytomegalovirus exposure and HLA in healthy donors. The study, taken as a whole, reports: Earlier analysis looked at TCR beta V segments, and most were productive about 90% or about 30% of the time. Most TCR sequences were seen very rarely across donors, but some public TCRs occurred in many. When analyzed later, the rates of TCR association showed variation by HLA locus, with DRB1 the most and HLA-C the fewest. The availability of immune exposure information extended only to CMV serostatus.

Amplification used 60 Vbeta primers and 13 Jbeta primers. Sequencing used immunoSEQ multiplex PCR; TCRdb keeps in-frame clones, though not all of them. The profile covers around 20,000 clones, with more than 80% appearing a single time and about 20% taken by the ten largest. The clonotype comes from a human donor in good health. J is TRBJ1-1 and V is TRBV7-2; TRBD1 is a possible D gene (6 bases). Sequenced: PBMCs. The chain's CDR3 is CASRTEQGNTEAFF. The DNA of the CDR3 is TGTGCCAGCAGAACCGAACAGGGGAACACTGAAGCTTTCTTT.